This T cell receptor (beta chain) was identified during a study of control samples from healthy donors and cancer patients. Assay: immunoSEQ multiplex PCR; the TCRdb copy retains only in-frame clones and omits some. The table has 150,000 to 200,000 clones, approximately 94% seen once; the top ten hold around 1.3%. The germline V gene encodes CDR1 KGHDR and CDR2 SFDVKD. This CDR3 has 14 amino acids. Trimming took 9 bases from V and 0 from J; bases not matched to a gene: 6. This receptor was obtained from a woman between 18 and 29 years old in good health. The chain links TRBV24-1 to TRBJ2-5; 7 bases are a match to TRBD2. The material sequenced was blood. CDR3 sequence reads: CATSGGTYQETQYF. The CDR3 DNA reads TGTGCCACCTCGGGGGGAACGTACCAAGAGACCCAGTACTTC.